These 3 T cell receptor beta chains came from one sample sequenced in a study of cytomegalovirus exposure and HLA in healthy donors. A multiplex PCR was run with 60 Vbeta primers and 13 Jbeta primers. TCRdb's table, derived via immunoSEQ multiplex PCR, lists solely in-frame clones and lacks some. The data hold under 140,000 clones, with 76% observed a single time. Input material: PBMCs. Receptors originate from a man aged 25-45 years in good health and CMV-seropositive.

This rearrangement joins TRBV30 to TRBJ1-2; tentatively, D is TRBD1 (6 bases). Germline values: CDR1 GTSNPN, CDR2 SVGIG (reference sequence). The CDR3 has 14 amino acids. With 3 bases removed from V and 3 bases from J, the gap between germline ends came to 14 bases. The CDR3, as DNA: TGTGCCTGGAGAGCCAGGGGACATGACTATGGCTACACCTTC. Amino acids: CAWRARGHDYGYTF.

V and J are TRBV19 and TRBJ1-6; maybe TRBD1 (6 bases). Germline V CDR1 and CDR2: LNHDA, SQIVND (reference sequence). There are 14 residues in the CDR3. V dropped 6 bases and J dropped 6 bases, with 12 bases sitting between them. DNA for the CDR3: TGTGCCAGTAGGACTGGACAGATTAATTCACCCCTCCACTTT. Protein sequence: CASRTGQINSPLHF.

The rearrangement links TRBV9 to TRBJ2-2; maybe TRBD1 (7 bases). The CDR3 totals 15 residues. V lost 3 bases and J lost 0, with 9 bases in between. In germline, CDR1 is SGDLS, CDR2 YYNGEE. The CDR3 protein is CASSGGTANTGELFF. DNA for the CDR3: TGTGCCAGCAGCGGCGGGACAGCGAACACCGGGGAGCTGTTTTTT. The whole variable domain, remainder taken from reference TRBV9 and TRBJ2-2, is DSGVTQTPKHLITATGQRVTLRCSPRSGDLSVYWYQQSLDQGLQFLIQYYNGEERAKGNILERFSAQQFPDLHSELNLSSLELGDSALYFCASSGGTANTGELFFGEGSRLTVL.